The TCR beta chain described here comes from a study of response to subunit inactivated influenza vaccine. Study-wide points: It was the authors' suggestion that each seasonal influenza vaccination recruits few new T cells.

A few counts support this clonotype. Its specificity is not known. Germline V CDR1 and CDR2: SGHRS, YFSETQ. The CDR3 loop spans 16 amino acids. V shed 4 bases and J 4 bases; nucleotides not matched to a gene: 11. TCRdb itself ran the RT-PCR reads through MiXCR, one entry per CDR3 protein. The sample includes 650,000 to 850,000 distinct CDR3 sequences, approximately 15% of them seen just once. Sequencing was performed on PBMCs from blood, taken roughly 15 days before vaccination. The rearrangement links TRBV5-1 to TRBJ2-7; 10 nucleotides agree with TRBD1. This TCR was sampled from a man aged 45-60 years who received an inactivated influenza vaccine. The CDR3: CASSPRTGQGSYEQYF. The CDR3 DNA is TGCGCCAGCAGCCCTCGAACGGGACAGGGGTCATACGAGCAGTACTTC.